This T cell receptor beta chain was identified during a study of identifying expanded T cells in peripheral blood. Only in-frame clones appear in the TCRdb table, and some are missing; sequencing was by immunoSEQ multiplex PCR. The profile covers tens of thousands of clones, with more than 75% appearing a single time and 19% taken by the ten largest. During the collection period, no donor immune events like infections were recorded. Germline V CDR1 and CDR2: SGHTA, FQGNSA. Trimming stripped 3 bases from V and 2 bases from J, with 10 bases between. The CDR3 runs to 15 residues. Input material: blood. The chain couples TRBV7-2 to TRBJ1-4, with D maybe TRBD1 (6 bases). This clonotype was sampled from a person between 18 and 69 years old in good health. For the CDR3, the DNA is TGTGCCAGCAGCTTTCAGGGGACGACTAATGAAAAACTGTTTTTT. Encoded protein: CASSFQGTTNEKLFF.